This TCR beta chain was recovered during a study of control samples from healthy donors and cancer patients. Germline CDR1 SGHAT, CDR2 FQNNGV. Trimming cost V 3 bases and J 4 bases; bases outside gene matches: 2. This CDR3 has 13 amino acids. Some clones are missing from TCRdb's copy, which holds only in-frame ones; the method was immunoSEQ multiplex PCR. The sample lists about 160,000 clones, less than 95% seen once, with about 15% in the top ten. This sequence joins TRBV11-2 and TRBJ2-5; 7 positions agree with TRBD1. Material: PBMCs. The receptor was derived from a man aged 55 to 69 with colorectal cancer. In DNA, the CDR3 is TGTGCCAGCAGCTTCAACAGGGGAGAGACCCAGTACTTC. It specifies CASSFNRGETQYF.